These 27 T cell receptor beta chains were sequenced from one sample in a study of T cells after yellow fever vaccination (dated 2019 in TCRdb). Libraries were built with 5' RACE. Sequencer: Illumina HiSeq 2500. The raw public data were reprocessed by TCRdb itself: fastp quality trimming at Q25, MiXCR clonotype calling, in-frame beta chains only. One record per CDR3 amino acid sequence lists the most common genes and DNA. In all, the sample holds approximately 580,000 distinct CDR3 sequences, and around 17% of those were seen once. Approximately 15% of the sample is held by the ten biggest clonotypes. The treatment or condition label for this specimen denotes: live attenuated yellow fever vaccine strain. The specimen comprised PBMCs, sampled about 5 days after the first yellow fever vaccination. The origin of the receptors is a man younger than 35 who received the YFV17D yellow fever vaccine.

This clonotype was counted only a few times. The chain uses TRBV6-1 and TRBJ2-7, with D hard to call. CDR3 length: 12 residues. CDR1 is MNHNS and CDR2 is SASEGT in the germline V gene. Trimming pared 2 bases from V and 3 bases from J, leaving 5 bases between. CDR3 residues: CASSEQHYEQYF. As DNA, the CDR3 is TGTGCCAGCAGTGAACAACACTACGAGCAGTACTTC.

A note on this clonotype: Possible read error: a much larger clone is one base away. V is TRBV5-1 and J is TRBJ2-1; 8 nucleotides match TRBD1. The CDR3 runs 14 residues. Germline CDR1 SGHRS, CDR2 YFSETQ. In DNA form, the CDR3 reads TGCGCCAGCAGCTTGGCGACAGGGGATAATGAGCAGTCCTTC. Protein product: CASSLATGDNEQSF.

This clonotype was seen only a few times. The chain couples TRBV7-2 to TRBJ2-1; a possible D gene is TRBD1 (6 bases). V lost 5 bases to trimming and J lost 1 base, with 12 bases between them. The germline CDR1 and CDR2 sequences are SGHTA and FQGNSA. The CDR3 loop spans 15 amino acids. This CDR3 is CASSETGFSYNEQFF. CDR3 DNA sequence: TGTGCCAGCAGCGAGACAGGCTTTTCCTACAATGAGCAGTTCTTC.

This clonotype was observed a handful of times. The chain joins TRBV5-1 to TRBJ1-2, with 10 bases identical to TRBD1. V dropped 2 bases and J dropped 0; count of bases not matched to a gene: 7. This CDR3 has 17 amino acids. CDR1 SGHRS and CDR2 YFSETQ come from the germline V gene. As DNA, the CDR3 is TGCGCCAGCAGCTTAACGCCGGGACAGGGGTCTAACTATGGCTACACCTTC. Translated: CASSLTPGQGSNYGYTF.

This clonotype was detected a few times. The rearrangement uses TRBV10-3 and TRBJ2-1; perhaps TRBD2 as D (6 bases). The CDR3 totals 15 residues. Germline V gene data show CDR1 as ENHRY and CDR2 as SYGVKD. The V and J ends lost 0 bases and 4 bases respectively, with 10 bases between them. The CDR3 region is CAISESFGGYNEQFF. CDR3 sequence (DNA): TGTGCCATCAGTGAGTCCTTCGGGGGTTACAATGAGCAGTTCTTC.

This chain uses TRBV7-9 with TRBJ1-6, with TRBD1 as a possible D gene (5 bases). V lost 4 bases and J lost 5, with 9 bases in between. Germline loops: CDR1 SEHNR, CDR2 FQNEAQ (reference sequence). This CDR3 has 14 residues. The CDR3 region is CASSSGWDNSPLHF. The DNA of the CDR3 is TGTGCCAGCAGCTCAGGGTGGGATAATTCACCCCTCCACTTT.

This clonotype has a handful of counts. The rearrangement uses TRBV5-4 and TRBJ2-2; 9 positions match TRBD1. The CDR3 has 14 amino acids. V shed 2 bases, J shed 5 bases, and the junction held 1 base outside the gene matches. Germline V gene lookup returns CDR1 SGHNT and CDR2 YYREEE (reference sequence). The CDR3 nucleotides are TGTGCCAGCAGCTTTGGACAGGGGACCGGGGAGCTGTTTTTT. Translated, it gives CASSFGQGTGELFF.

The V call is TRBV7-9, the J call TRBJ1-1; 7 bases are a match to TRBD1. J gave up 0 bases and V 7 bases, and 2 bases lay outside the gene matches. Germline V gene lookup returns CDR1 SEHNR and CDR2 FQNEAQ (reference sequence). This CDR3 contains 13 residues. CDR3 protein: CASKGGLNTEAFF. The CDR3 DNA follows: TGTGCCAGCAAAGGGGGCTTGAACACTGAAGCTTTCTTT.

The chain is built from TRBV7-2 and TRBJ2-3, with a weak D call TRBD1 (6 bases). Deletions cut 5 bases from V and 1 base from J, with 13 bases between. Per germline, CDR1 SGHTA and CDR2 FQGNSA. This CDR3 region has 15 residues. CDR3 in amino acids: CASSRGQYRTDTQYF. CDR3 DNA: TGTGCCAGCAGCCGAGGACAGTACCGCACAGATACGCAGTATTTT.

The table lists this clonotype with a few counts. This chain links TRBV19 with TRBJ2-7; no clear D. Trimming cost V 6 bases and J 7 bases, with 19 bases left between them. This CDR3 contains 14 residues. Germline CDR1 is LNHDA and CDR2 is SQIVND (reference sequence). The DNA of the CDR3 is TGTGCCAGTAGCCCATCCCCGGAGATGAGGGAGCAGTACTTC. Protein: CASSPSPEMREQYF. Full variable domain (missing parts from reference TRBV19 and TRBJ2-7): DGGITQSPKYLFRKEGQNVTLSCEQNLNHDAMYWYRQDPGQGLRLIYYSQIVNDFQKGDIAEGYSVSREKKESFPLTVTSAQKNPTAFYLCASSPSPEMREQYFGPGTRLTVT.

This clonotype was observed a few times. CDR3 loop: CASSQGVSGEQYF. The CDR3 DNA follows: TGTGCCAGCAGCCAAGGGGTGAGTGGCGAGCAGTACTTC. The chain is built from TRBV7-8 and TRBJ2-7, with D possibly being TRBD1 (5 bases). Germline-derived CDR1 and CDR2 are SGHVS and FQNEAQ. The CDR3 consists of 13 residues. The germline V and J ends were trimmed by 5 bases and 6 bases, with 14 bases remaining between them.

This clonotype was seen more than once but under ten times. The rearrangement links TRBV20-1 to TRBJ2-5, with unresolved D. CDR1 and CDR2 (germline): DFQATT, SNEGSKA (reference sequence). The CDR3 spans 12 residues. The V gene lost 3 bases and the J gene lost 0 bases, with 5 bases spanning the gap. The CDR3 loop reads CSARDYQETQYF. CDR3 nucleotides: TGCAGTGCTAGGGATTACCAAGAGACCCAGTACTTC.

V is TRBV7-9 and J is TRBJ1-2, with D unclear. Germline V lookup: CDR1 SEHNR, CDR2 FQNEAQ (reference sequence). Trimming shortened V by 3 bases and J by 8 bases, and 16 bases separated the two germline ends. The length of the CDR3 is 14 residues. CDR3 sequence (DNA): TGTGCCAGCAGCTTCACGACCACTTCGCTCGGCTACACCTTC. Its protein product is CASSFTTTSLGYTF.

The J gene is TRBJ2-3, the V gene TRBV20-1, with TRBD2 as a possible D gene (7 bases). The V end was cut by 5 bases, the J end by 7 bases, with 28 bases between. CDR1 and CDR2 (germline): DFQATT, SNEGSKA (reference sequence). The CDR3 spans 17 residues. The CDR3 region is CSAQSFTSGGYRHTQYF. In nucleotides, the CDR3 is TGCAGTGCTCAATCTTTTACGTCGGGGGGCTATCGACATACGCAGTATTTT.

This clonotype was observed a few times. J is TRBJ2-2 and V is TRBV12-3 or TRBV12-4, with 7 bases matching TRBD1. Unmatched junction bases numbered 6, after V lost 1 base and J lost 4 bases. CDR3 length equals 16 residues. This CDR3 is CASSLVPAGGTGELFF. In nucleotides, the CDR3 is TGTGCCAGCAGTTTAGTCCCCGCAGGGGGCACCGGGGAGCTGTTTTTT.

In this sample, this clonotype turned up a few times. The chain recombines TRBV24-1 with TRBJ1-5, with D maybe TRBD1 (6 bases). Trimming shortened V by 7 bases and J by 4 bases, and 16 bases separated the two germline ends. The CDR3 consists of 15 residues. Germline V gene lookup returns CDR1 KGHDR and CDR2 SFDVKD. The CDR3 sequence is CATSHKTGLNQPQHF. The DNA for the CDR3 is TGTGCCACCAGCCACAAGACAGGCTTAAATCAGCCCCAGCATTTT.

This clonotype was observed at least ten times. The V and J genes are TRBV7-3 and TRBJ2-7; TRBD1 matches 7 bases. V lost 8 bases and J lost 1; bases outside the gene matches: 5. Germline-derived CDR1 and CDR2 are SGHTA and FQGTGA. The CDR3 length is 13 residues. The CDR3 nucleotides are TGTGCCAGCTCACGGGACAGATCCTACGAGCAGTACTTC. Residues: CASSRDRSYEQYF.

This clonotype was observed a few times. The chain has TRBV7-2 and TRBJ2-5, with D possibly being TRBD2 (5 bases). The V and J ends lost 2 bases and 8 bases respectively, with 9 bases between them. CDR1 is SGHTA, CDR2 FQGNSA, per germline. The length of the CDR3 is 12 residues. The CDR3 protein is CASSLSGVTQYF. For the CDR3, the DNA is TGTGCCAGCAGCTTAAGCGGTGTAACCCAGTACTTC.

This clonotype was recorded a few times. This chain connects TRBV5-4 to TRBJ2-7; a possible D gene is TRBD1 (5 bases). Looked up from germline, CDR1 is SGHNT and CDR2 is YYREEE (reference sequence). The CDR3 has 13 residues. V lost 4 bases to trimming and J lost 3 bases, with 11 bases between them. The chain's CDR3 is CASSTLTDYEQYF. CDR3 nucleotides: TGTGCCAGCAGCACCCTGACAGACTACGAGCAGTACTTC.

The gene calls are TRBV4-1 and TRBJ1-5; D gene ambiguous. The CDR3 length is 15 residues. The V gene's germline CDR1 is MGHRA and CDR2 YSYEKL. The ends were cut back, 1 base at V and 0 bases at J, with 7 bases in the middle. The CDR3 DNA sequence: TGCGCCAGCAGCCAAGGCCACCCTAGCAATCAGCCCCAGCATTTT. It specifies CASSQGHPSNQPQHF.

The chain joins TRBV7-3 to TRBJ2-5; TRBD1 matches at 8 bases. CDR3 length: 14 residues. Germline trimming cut 5 bases from V and 5 bases from J; bases unmatched to any gene: 7. Per germline, CDR1 SGHTA and CDR2 FQGTGA. CDR3 region: CASSTQQGVETQYF. The CDR3 bases are TGTGCCAGCAGCACACAACAGGGGGTCGAGACCCAGTACTTC.

This sequence joins TRBV5-1 and TRBJ1-4; no firm D call. There are 15 residues in the CDR3. The ends were cut back, 6 bases at V and 0 bases at J, with 12 bases in the middle. CDR1 is SGHRS, CDR2 YFSETQ, per germline. The CDR3 nucleotides are TGCGCCAGCAAAGAGTCGACAACAACTAATGAAAAACTGTTTTTT. Protein: CASKESTTTNEKLFF.

The V and J genes are TRBV12-5 and TRBJ2-1; tentative D call: TRBD2 (7 bases). V was shortened by 5 bases and J by 10 bases, with 15 bases between the two germline ends. The CDR3 is made up of 13 amino acids. The germline CDR1 and CDR2 sequences are LGHNT and FRNRAP. CDR3 nucleotide sequence: TGTGCTAGTGGTGGACTAGTCGGGACAGAGCAGTTCTTC. Its translation: CASGGLVGTEQFF.

In DNA, the CDR3 is TGTGCCAGCAGCCAAGATCCCAGCGGGGGCCGTAATGAGCAGTTCTTC. Its protein product is CASSQDPSGGRNEQFF. J is TRBJ2-1 and V is TRBV4-2, with 8 positions matching TRBD2. The V gene end was trimmed by 0 bases and the J gene end by 7 bases; junction bases not matched to a gene: 8. Germline assignment: CDR1 LGHNA and CDR2 YNFKEQ. The CDR3 has 16 residues.

The rearrangement uses TRBV20-1 and TRBJ1-2; D is unclear. The CDR3 totals 12 residues. Germline CDR1 reads DFQATT; CDR2 reads SNEGSKA (reference sequence). V was cut by 1 base and J by 6 bases, with 9 bases left in between. The CDR3 protein is CSARGTTDGYTF. DNA of the CDR3: TGCAGTGCTAGAGGCACCACGGATGGCTACACCTTC.

This clonotype was detected only a few times. V usage is TRBV29-1 and J usage is TRBJ2-2, with D perhaps matching TRBD1 (6 bases). CDR3 size: 13 residues. CDR1 is SQVTM, CDR2 ANQGSEA, per germline. V shed 4 bases and J shed 4 bases, with 10 bases lying between them. The CDR3 sequence is CSVGTESTGELFF. The DNA for the CDR3 is TGCAGCGTTGGGACAGAGTCCACCGGGGAGCTGTTTTTT.

The V gene is TRBV12-5, the J gene TRBJ2-3; the match to TRBD2 covers 13 bases. Unmatched junction bases numbered 8, after V lost 5 bases and J lost 6 bases. Germline V gene data show CDR1 as LGHNT and CDR2 as FRNRAP. This CDR3 contains 16 residues. The CDR3 nucleotides read TGTGCTAGTGGTCCCGGGACTAGCGGGGTTGTCGATACGCAGTATTTT. Protein product: CASGPGTSGVVDTQYF.